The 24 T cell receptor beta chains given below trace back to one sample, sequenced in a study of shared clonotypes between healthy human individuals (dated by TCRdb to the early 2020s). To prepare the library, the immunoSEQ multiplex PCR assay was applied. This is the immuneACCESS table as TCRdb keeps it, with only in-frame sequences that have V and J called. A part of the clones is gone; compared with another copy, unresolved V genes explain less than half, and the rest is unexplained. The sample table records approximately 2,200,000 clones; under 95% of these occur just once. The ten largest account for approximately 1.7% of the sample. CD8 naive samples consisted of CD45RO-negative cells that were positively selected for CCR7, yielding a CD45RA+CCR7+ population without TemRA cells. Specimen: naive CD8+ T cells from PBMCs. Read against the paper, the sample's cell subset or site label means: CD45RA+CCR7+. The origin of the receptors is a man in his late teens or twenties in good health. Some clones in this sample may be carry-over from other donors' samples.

The chain's CDR3 is CASGSGRSYEQYF. The CDR3 DNA sequence: TGTGCCAGCGGTAGCGGGCGATCCTACGAGCAGTACTTC. V is TRBV9 and J is TRBJ2-7, with 7 nucleotides matching TRBD2. Germline V gives CDR1 SGDLS, CDR2 YYNGEE. The trim removed 7 bases at V and 1 base at J, leaving 5 bases unmatched. The length of the CDR3 is 13 residues.

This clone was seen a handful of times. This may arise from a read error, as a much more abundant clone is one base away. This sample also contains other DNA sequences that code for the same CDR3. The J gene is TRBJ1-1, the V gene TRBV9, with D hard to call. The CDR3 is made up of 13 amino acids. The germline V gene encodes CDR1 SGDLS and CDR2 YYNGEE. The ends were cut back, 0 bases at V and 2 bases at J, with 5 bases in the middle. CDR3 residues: CASSVAGNTEAFF. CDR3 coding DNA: TGTGCCAGCAGCGTAGCGGGAAACACTGAAGCTTTCTTT.

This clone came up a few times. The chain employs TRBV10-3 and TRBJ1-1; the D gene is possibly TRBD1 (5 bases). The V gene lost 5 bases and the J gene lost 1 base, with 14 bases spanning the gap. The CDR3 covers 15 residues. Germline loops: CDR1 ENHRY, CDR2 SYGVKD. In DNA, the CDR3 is TGTGCCATCAGTCCACAAGACAGTACGAACACTGAAGCTTTCTTT. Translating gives CAISPQDSTNTEAFF.

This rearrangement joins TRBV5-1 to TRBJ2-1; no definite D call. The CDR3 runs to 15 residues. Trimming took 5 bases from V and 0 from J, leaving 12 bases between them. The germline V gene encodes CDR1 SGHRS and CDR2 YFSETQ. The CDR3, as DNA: TGCGCCAGCAGATTAACTGGGGTCTCCTACAATGAGCAGTTCTTC. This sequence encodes CASRLTGVSYNEQFF.

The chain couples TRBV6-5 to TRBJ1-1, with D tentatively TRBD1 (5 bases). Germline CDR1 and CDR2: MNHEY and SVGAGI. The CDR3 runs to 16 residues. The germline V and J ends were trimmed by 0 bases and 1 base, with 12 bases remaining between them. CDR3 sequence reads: CASSYSQVRENTEAFF. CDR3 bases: TGTGCCAGCAGTTACTCACAGGTCAGGGAGAACACTGAAGCTTTCTTT.

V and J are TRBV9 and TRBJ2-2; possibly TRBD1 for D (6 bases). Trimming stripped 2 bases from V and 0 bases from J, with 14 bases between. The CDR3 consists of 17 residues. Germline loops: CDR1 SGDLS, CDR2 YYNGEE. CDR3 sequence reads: CASSVALDSPNTGELFF. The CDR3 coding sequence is TGTGCCAGCAGCGTGGCACTGGACAGCCCGAACACCGGGGAGCTGTTTTTT.

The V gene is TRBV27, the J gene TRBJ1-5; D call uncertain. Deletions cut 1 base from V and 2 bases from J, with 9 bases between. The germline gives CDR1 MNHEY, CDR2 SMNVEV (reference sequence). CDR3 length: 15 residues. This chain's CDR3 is CASSLWARGNQPQHF. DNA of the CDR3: TGTGCCAGCAGTTTATGGGCGCGGGGCAATCAGCCCCAGCATTTT.

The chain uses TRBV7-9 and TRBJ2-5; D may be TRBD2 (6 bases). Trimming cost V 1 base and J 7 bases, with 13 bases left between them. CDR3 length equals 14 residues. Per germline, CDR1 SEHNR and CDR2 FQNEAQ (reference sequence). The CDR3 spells CASSLVTGRGTQYF. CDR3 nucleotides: TGTGCCAGCAGCTTAGTCACTGGGCGGGGGACCCAGTACTTC.

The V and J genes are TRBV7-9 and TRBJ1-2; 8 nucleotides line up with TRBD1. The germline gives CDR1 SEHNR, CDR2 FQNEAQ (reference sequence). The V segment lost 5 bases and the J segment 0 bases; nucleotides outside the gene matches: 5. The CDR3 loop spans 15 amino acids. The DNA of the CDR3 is TGTGCCAGCAGCAGCCGGGACAGGACTAACTATGGCTACACCTTC. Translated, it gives CASSSRDRTNYGYTF.

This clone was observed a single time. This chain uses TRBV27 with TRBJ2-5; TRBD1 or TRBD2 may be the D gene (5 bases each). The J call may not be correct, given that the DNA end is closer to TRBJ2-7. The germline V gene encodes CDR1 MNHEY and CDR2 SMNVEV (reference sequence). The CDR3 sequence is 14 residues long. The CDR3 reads CASSTRDGTYEQYF. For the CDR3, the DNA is TGTGCCAGCAGTACTCGGGACGGTACCTACGAGCAGTACTTC.

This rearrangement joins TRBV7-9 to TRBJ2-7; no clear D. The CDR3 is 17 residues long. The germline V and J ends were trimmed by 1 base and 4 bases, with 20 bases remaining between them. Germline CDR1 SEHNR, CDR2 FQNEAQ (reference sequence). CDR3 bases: TGTGCCAGCAGCTTAGTGGGCCCGATCTCTGAACATTACGAGCAGTACTTC. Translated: CASSLVGPISEHYEQYF.

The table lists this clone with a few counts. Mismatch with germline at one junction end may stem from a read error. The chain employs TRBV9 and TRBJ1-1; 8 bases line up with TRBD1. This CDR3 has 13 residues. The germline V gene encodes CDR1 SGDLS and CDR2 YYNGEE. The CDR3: CASSSKGQEDLAF. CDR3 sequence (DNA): TGTGCCAGCAGCTCAAAGGGACAGGAAGACCTCGCGTTT.

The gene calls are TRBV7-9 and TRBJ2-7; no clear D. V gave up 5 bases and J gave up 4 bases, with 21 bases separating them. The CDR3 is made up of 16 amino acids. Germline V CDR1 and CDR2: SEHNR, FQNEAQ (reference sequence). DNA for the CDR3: TGTGCCAGCAGCCCCAGAGACGGTCGCGTTTCTTACGAGCAGTACTTC. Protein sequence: CASSPRDGRVSYEQYF.

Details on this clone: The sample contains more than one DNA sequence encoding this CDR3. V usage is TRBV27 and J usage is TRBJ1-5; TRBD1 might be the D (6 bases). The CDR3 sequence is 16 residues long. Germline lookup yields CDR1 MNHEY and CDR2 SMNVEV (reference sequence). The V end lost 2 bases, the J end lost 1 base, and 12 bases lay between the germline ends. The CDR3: CASSLGGAYSNQPQHF. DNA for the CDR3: TGTGCCAGCAGTTTAGGGGGGGCATACAGCAATCAGCCCCAGCATTTT.

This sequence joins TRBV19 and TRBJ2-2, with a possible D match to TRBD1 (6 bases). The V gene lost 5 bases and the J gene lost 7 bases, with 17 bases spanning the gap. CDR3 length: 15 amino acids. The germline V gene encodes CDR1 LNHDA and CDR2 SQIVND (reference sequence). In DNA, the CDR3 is TGTGCCAGTAGTCCCCGGGACACAGTGAGCGGGGAGCTGTTTTTT. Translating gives CASSPRDTVSGELFF.

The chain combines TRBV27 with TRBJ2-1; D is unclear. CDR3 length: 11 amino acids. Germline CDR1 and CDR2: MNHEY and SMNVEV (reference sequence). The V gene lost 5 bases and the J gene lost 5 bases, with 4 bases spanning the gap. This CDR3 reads CASSLHNEQFF. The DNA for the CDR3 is TGTGCCAGCAGTCTTCACAATGAGCAGTTCTTC.

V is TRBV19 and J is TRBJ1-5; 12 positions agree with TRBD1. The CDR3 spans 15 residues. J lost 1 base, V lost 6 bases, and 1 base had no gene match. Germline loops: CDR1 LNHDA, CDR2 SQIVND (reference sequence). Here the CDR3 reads CASRGQGASNQPQHF. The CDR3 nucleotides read TGTGCCAGTAGGGGACAGGGGGCAAGCAATCAGCCCCAGCATTTT.

The CDR3 DNA reads as TGTGCCAGCAGCGCCAGGGCCGGGGAGCTGTTTTTT. Its translation is CASSARAGELFF. The chain joins TRBV9 to TRBJ2-2; tentatively, D is TRBD1 (5 bases). Trimming removed 3 bases at V and 6 bases at J, with 6 bases between. Looked up from germline, CDR1 is SGDLS and CDR2 is YYNGEE. The CDR3 is made up of 12 amino acids.

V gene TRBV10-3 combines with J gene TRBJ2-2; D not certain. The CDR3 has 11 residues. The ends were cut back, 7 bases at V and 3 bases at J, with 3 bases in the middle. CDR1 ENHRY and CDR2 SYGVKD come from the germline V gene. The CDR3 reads CAITDTGELFF. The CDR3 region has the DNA TGTGCCATCACAGACACCGGGGAGCTGTTTTTT.

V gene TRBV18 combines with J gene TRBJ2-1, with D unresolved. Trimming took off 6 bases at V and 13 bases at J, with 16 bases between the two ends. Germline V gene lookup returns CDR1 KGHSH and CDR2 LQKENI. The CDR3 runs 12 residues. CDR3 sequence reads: CASSPAAQEQFF. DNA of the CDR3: TGTGCCAGCTCCCCGGCGGCGCAGGAACAGTTCTTC.

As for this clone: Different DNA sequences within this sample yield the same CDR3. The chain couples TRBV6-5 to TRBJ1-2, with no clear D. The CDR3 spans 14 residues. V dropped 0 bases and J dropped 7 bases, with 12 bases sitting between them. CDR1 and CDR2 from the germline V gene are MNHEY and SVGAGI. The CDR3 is CASSYSEGLGGYTF. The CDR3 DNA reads TGTGCCAGCAGTTACTCAGAAGGGTTAGGTGGCTACACCTTC.

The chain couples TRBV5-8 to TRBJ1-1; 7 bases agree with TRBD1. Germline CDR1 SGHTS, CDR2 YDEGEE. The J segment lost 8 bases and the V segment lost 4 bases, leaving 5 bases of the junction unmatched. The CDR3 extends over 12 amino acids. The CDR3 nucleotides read TGTGCCAGCAGCGCTGGACAGGCAGAAGCTTTCTTT. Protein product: CASSAGQAEAFF.

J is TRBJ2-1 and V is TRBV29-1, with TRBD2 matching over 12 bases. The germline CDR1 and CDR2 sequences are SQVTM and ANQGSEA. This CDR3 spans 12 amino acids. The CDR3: CTFELAGGGKFF. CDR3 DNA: TGCACCTTTGAACTAGCGGGAGGCGGAAAGTTCTTC.

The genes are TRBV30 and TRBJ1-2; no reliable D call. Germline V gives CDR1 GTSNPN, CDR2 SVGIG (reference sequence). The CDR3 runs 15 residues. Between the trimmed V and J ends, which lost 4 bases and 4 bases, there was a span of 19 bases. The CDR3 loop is CAWIPEALQFYGYTF. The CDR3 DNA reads TGTGCCTGGATCCCAGAGGCTCTTCAGTTCTATGGCTACACCTTC.